The next 27 T cell receptor beta chains were all read from a single sample in a study of Graves' ophthalmopathy and Graves' hyperthyroidism. Amplification of the TCR beta CDR3 regions used RNA transcripts (as template). A first-round RT-PCR used HTBI primers, followed by a second-round multiplex PCR. TCRdb recomputed calls from the multiplex PCR reads with MiXCR, one row per CDR3 protein. Of over a million distinct CDR3 sequences listed, about 40% are singletons. The sequenced sample was peripheral blood or thyroid tissue (not recorded which). The origin of the receptors is an adult man with Graves' hyperthyroidism.

This clonotype has at least ten counts. The genes are TRBV11-2 and TRBJ2-7; D remains unclear. The CDR3 runs 12 residues. V shed 2 bases and J shed 6 bases, with 8 bases lying between them. CDR1 is SGHAT, CDR2 FQNNGV, per germline. CDR3: CASSLSSLEQYF. The CDR3 DNA follows: TGTGCCAGCAGCTTATCCTCACTCGAGCAGTACTTC.

This clonotype has just one count. V usage is TRBV15 and J usage is TRBJ2-7; 7 bases match TRBD1. CDR1 and CDR2 (germline): LNHNV, YYDKDF (reference sequence). This CDR3 spans 16 amino acids. The junction had 9 bases not matched to a gene; V was cut back by 3 bases and J by 1 base. The CDR3 region is CATSSTPETGSYEQYF. The DNA of the CDR3 is TGTGCCACCAGCAGCACGCCAGAGACAGGGTCCTACGAGCAGTACTTC.

This clonotype was recorded at least ten times. This chain uses TRBV29-1 with TRBJ1-6; D is uncertain. The CDR3 length is 13 residues. The ends were cut back, 0 bases at V and 9 bases at J, with 9 bases in the middle. Germline CDR1 and CDR2: SQVTM and ANQGSEA. The CDR3 protein is CSVEDTVGSPLHF. The CDR3, as DNA: TGCAGCGTTGAAGATACGGTCGGTTCACCCCTCCACTTT.

At least ten counts were recorded for this clonotype. The chain recombines TRBV7-8 with TRBJ1-5, with D tentatively TRBD1 (6 bases). The V gene's germline CDR1 is SGHVS and CDR2 FQNEAQ. CDR3 length: 15 residues. V was clipped by 5 bases and J by 4 bases, with 15 bases between them. As DNA, the CDR3 is TGTGCCAGCAGCCGCACGGACAGAGTAAATCAGCCCCAGCATTTT. Encoded protein: CASSRTDRVNQPQHF.

A remark on this clonotype: Its ends do not fully match the called genes, so a read error is possible. The chain employs TRBV10-3 and TRBJ2-7; D is perhaps TRBD2 (7 bases). Germline V gives CDR1 ENHRY, CDR2 SYGVKD. The CDR3 extends over 15 amino acids. CDR3 residues: CASSYPGGQTYEQYF. For the CDR3, the DNA is TGTGCCAGCAGTTACCCCGGGGGGCAGACCTACGAGCAGTACTTC.

V usage is TRBV15 and J usage is TRBJ1-1; D is uncertain. The CDR3 covers 14 residues. Trimming took 0 bases from V and 1 from J, leaving 6 bases between them. From germline, CDR1 is LNHNV and CDR2 YYDKDF (reference sequence). The CDR3 nucleotides are TGTGCCACCAGCAGAGACCCTGCGAACACTGAAGCTTTCTTT. This codes for CATSRDPANTEAFF. Variable domain in full (rest from reference TRBV15 and TRBJ1-1): DAMVIQNPRYQVTQFGKPVTLSCSQTLNHNVMYWYQQKSSQAPKLLFHYYDKDFNNEADTPDNFQSRRPNTSFCFLDIRSPGLGDTAMYLCATSRDPANTEAFFGQGTRLTVV.

This clonotype was recorded at least ten times. The chain carries TRBV7-6 and TRBJ2-5, with 13 positions matching TRBD2. CDR3 length: 15 amino acids. The V gene end was trimmed by 5 bases and the J gene end by 5 bases; junction bases not matched to a gene: 5. Germline V gene lookup returns CDR1 SGHVS and CDR2 FNYEAQ. The CDR3 here is CASSPQTSGGETQYF. The CDR3, as DNA: TGTGCCAGCAGCCCGCAGACTAGCGGGGGGGAGACCCAGTACTTC.

This clonotype was picked up many times. J is TRBJ2-7 and V is TRBV14; the D gene is possibly TRBD1 (5 bases). This CDR3 has 16 amino acids. Germline assignment: CDR1 SGHDN and CDR2 FVKESK. Between the trimmed V and J ends, which lost 1 base and 5 bases, there was a span of 18 bases. The CDR3 reads CASSQVHGPGRHEQYF. The CDR3 DNA reads TGTGCCAGCAGCCAAGTACACGGGCCAGGGCGGCACGAGCAGTACTTC.

This clonotype has a count of ten or more. The chain is built from TRBV6-1 and TRBJ1-5; the match to TRBD1 covers 7 bases. This CDR3 is built from 16 residues. V dropped 6 bases and J dropped 6; count of bases not matched to a gene: 14. CDR1 and CDR2 from the germline V gene are MNHNS and SASEGT. CDR3 amino acids: CASRPTGQVGGQPQHF. DNA for the CDR3: TGTGCCAGCAGACCCACAGGACAGGTTGGCGGTCAGCCCCAGCATTTT.

The table lists this clonotype with many counts. The chain has TRBV29-1 and TRBJ1-1; D may be TRBD1 (5 bases). Germline V gives CDR1 SQVTM, CDR2 ANQGSEA. Trimming removed 7 bases at V and 2 bases at J, with 14 bases between. The CDR3 spans 13 residues. In DNA, the CDR3 is TGCAGCGCAATGGGGGGGGACAACACTGAAGCTTTCTTT. Encoded protein: CSAMGGDNTEAFF.

This clonotype was found a few times. V and J are TRBV12-3 or TRBV12-4 and TRBJ2-7, with D hard to call. There are 13 residues in the CDR3. Trimming removed 5 bases at V and 4 bases at J, with 12 bases between. This chain's CDR3 is CASSQGRQYEQYF. The CDR3 coding sequence is TGTGCCAGCAGTCAAGGGCGGCAATACGAGCAGTACTTC.

This clonotype was recorded at least ten times. The chain carries TRBV2 and TRBJ2-7; a possible D gene is TRBD2 (5 bases). Germline V gene data show CDR1 as SNHLY and CDR2 as FYNNEI. V was shortened by 7 bases and J by 3 bases, with 16 bases between the two germline ends. The CDR3 loop spans 14 amino acids. CDR3 coding DNA: TGTGCCAGCATTTTAGGGAGCGCAAACTACGAGCAGTACTTC. Translated: CASILGSANYEQYF.

This clonotype has at least ten counts. The CDR3 here is CSARVQGPKNNYGYTF. The CDR3 coding sequence is TGCAGTGCTAGAGTCCAGGGGCCCAAAAACAACTATGGCTACACCTTC. V usage is TRBV20-1 and J usage is TRBJ1-2; maybe TRBD1 (6 bases). The germline V gene encodes CDR1 DFQATT and CDR2 SNEGSKA (reference sequence). The CDR3 extends over 16 amino acids. Trimming cost V 1 base and J 2 bases, with 17 bases left between them.

This clonotype was seen a few times. This chain links TRBV15 with TRBJ2-2; 8 bases match TRBD2. Germline-derived CDR1 and CDR2 are LNHNV and YYDKDF (reference sequence). The junction had 4 bases not matched to a gene; V was cut back by 0 bases and J by 1 base. The CDR3 consists of 17 residues. The DNA of the CDR3 is TGTGCCACCAGCAGAGATTTGGCGGGAGGGAACACCGGGGAGCTGTTTTTT. Translation gives CATSRDLAGGNTGELFF. The whole variable domain, filled in from reference TRBV15 and TRBJ2-2, reads DAMVIQNPRYQVTQFGKPVTLSCSQTLNHNVMYWYQQKSSQAPKLLFHYYDKDFNNEADTPDNFQSRRPNTSFCFLDIRSPGLGDTAMYLCATSRDLAGGNTGELFFGEGSRLTVL.

This clonotype was counted between two and nine times. V and J are TRBV7-8 and TRBJ2-7, with 7 bases identical to TRBD1. The V and J ends lost 5 bases and 1 base, in that order; junction bases with no gene match: 8. The CDR3 has 15 residues. CDR1 is SGHVS and CDR2 is FQNEAQ in the germline V gene. The CDR3 DNA sequence: TGTGCCAGCAGCCCGGGGACAGCGAAATCCTACGAGCAGTACTTC. The encoded protein is CASSPGTAKSYEQYF. Combining the CDR3 with reference TRBV7-8 and TRBJ2-7 gives the whole variable domain GAGVSQSPRYKVAKRGQDVALRCDPISGHVSLFWYQQALGQGPEFLTYFQNEAQLDKSGLPSDRFFAERPEGSVSTLKIQRTQQEDSAVYLCASSPGTAKSYEQYFGPGTRLTVT.

The chain joins TRBV20-1 to TRBJ2-5; D uncertain. Germline V gives CDR1 DFQATT, CDR2 SNEGSKA (reference sequence). V was clipped by 2 bases and J by 1 base, with 5 bases between them. The CDR3 contains 12 residues. CDR3 nucleotide sequence: TGCAGTGCTAGACACAGCCAAGAGACCCAGTACTTC. This translates into CSARHSQETQYF.

The V call is TRBV9, the J call TRBJ2-6; D possibly corresponds to TRBD1 (6 bases). The CDR3 has 18 residues. V was clipped by 0 bases and J by 4 bases, with 17 bases between them. Germline values: CDR1 SGDLS, CDR2 YYNGEE. CDR3 nucleotides: TGTGCCAGCAGCGTAGCTGGCAGGGGAGTGTACGGGGCCAACGTCCTGACTTTC. Its protein is CASSVAGRGVYGANVLTF.

The chain links TRBV11-1 to TRBJ1-2; D is ambiguous. CDR1 and CDR2 (germline): SGHAT, FQDESV (reference sequence). Trimming left V 3 bases short and J 0 bases short, with 11 bases between. The CDR3 has 15 amino acids. CDR3 sequence (DNA): TGTGCCAGCAGCTTCGAGGGAGTGCCTAACTATGGCTACACCTTC. Residues: CASSFEGVPNYGYTF.

The CDR3 here is CAISEDRRGVSNTDTQYF. CDR3 coding DNA: TGTGCCATCAGTGAGGACCGCCGCGGGGTCTCGAACACAGATACGCAGTATTTT. This chain joins TRBV10-3 and TRBJ2-3, with a possible D match to TRBD2 (6 bases). The CDR3 spans 18 residues. The ends were cut back, 2 bases at V and 2 bases at J, with 20 bases in the middle. CDR1 and CDR2 (germline): ENHRY, SYGVKD.

The table lists this clonotype with many counts. V usage is TRBV7-8 and J usage is TRBJ2-7, with TRBD2 identical over 14 bases. Germline trimming cut 4 bases from V and 2 bases from J; bases unmatched to any gene: 4. The CDR3 loop spans 16 amino acids. The germline gives CDR1 SGHVS, CDR2 FQNEAQ. The CDR3 is CASSSTSGRAAYEQYF. The CDR3 nucleotides read TGTGCCAGCAGCTCGACTAGCGGGAGGGCCGCCTACGAGCAGTACTTC.

This clonotype was counted ten times or more. The chain uses TRBV10-3 and TRBJ2-5, with TRBD1 identical over 9 bases. This CDR3 contains 13 residues. The V gene's germline CDR1 is ENHRY and CDR2 SYGVKD. With V trimmed by 10 bases and J by 3 bases, 6 bases remained unmatched. The CDR3 DNA is TGTGCCAGCCAGAGGGACAGGGAAGAGACCCAGTACTTC. It codes for CASQRDREETQYF.

In regard to this clonotype: This is likely a read error, given that the CDR3 carries no conserved phenylalanine or tryptophan at its end. Because the CDR3's place on the DNA is in doubt, the DNA is left out and the CDR3 is given as listed by TCRdb. V gene TRBV7-7 combines with J gene TRBJ2-7. Germline V gene data show CDR1 as SSHAT and CDR2 as FNYEAQ (reference sequence). The CDR3 length is 9 residues, termini included. CDR3 amino acids: CASSGRRLR.

This chain joins TRBV7-9 and TRBJ2-7, with D perhaps assigned TRBD1 or TRBD2 (6 bases each). The CDR3 has 14 residues. CDR1 and CDR2 (germline): SEHNR, FQNEAQ (reference sequence). V was shortened by 8 bases and J by 5 bases, with 19 bases between the two germline ends. DNA for the CDR3: TGTGCCAGCCAGTTAGCGGCAGGGGCTAACGAGCAGTACTTC. Its protein is CASQLAAGANEQYF.

In the case of this clonotype: The germline gene is not matched at one end of the junction; a read error may be the cause. This chain uses TRBV5-1 with TRBJ1-6; D is undetermined. Per the germline V gene, CDR1 is SGHRS and CDR2 is YFSETQ. The CDR3 spans 10 residues. This chain's CDR3 is CARGDPPLHF. The CDR3 DNA is TGTGCCCGAGGAGACCCGCCCCTCCACTTT. The full variable domain, with the rest looked up from reference TRBV5-1 and TRBJ1-6, is KAGVTQTPRYLIKTRGQQVTLSCSPISGHRSVSWYQQTPGQGLQFLFEYFSETQRNKGNFPGRFSGRQFSNSRSEMNVSTLELGDSALYLCARGDPPLHFGNGTRLTVT.

The chain joins TRBV5-5 to TRBJ2-2; 7 bases are a match to TRBD2. V trimming: 7 bases; J trimming: 0 bases; junction bases outside the gene matches: 9. The CDR3 covers 16 residues. Germline CDR1 is SGHKS and CDR2 is YYEKEE (reference sequence). CDR3 nucleotide sequence: TGTGCCAGCGGCCGAGGGGAGGGCGCGAACACCGGGGAGCTGTTTTTT. Its protein product is CASGRGEGANTGELFF.

V usage is TRBV11-2 and J usage is TRBJ1-3; TRBD1 might be the D (5 bases). The CDR3 has 15 residues. V was trimmed by 5 bases and J by 2 bases, leaving 13 bases between them. Germline CDR1 SGHAT, CDR2 FQNNGV. The CDR3 spells CASSQGTSTGNTIYF. In DNA, the CDR3 is TGTGCCAGCAGCCAAGGGACCTCTACTGGAAACACCATATATTTT. The full variable domain, in which reference TRBV11-2 and TRBJ1-3 provide the parts outside the CDR3, is EAGVAQSPRYKIIEKRQSVAFWCNPISGHATLYWYQQILGQGPKLLIQFQNNGVVDDSQLPKDRFSAERLKGVDSTLKIQPAKLEDSAVYLCASSQGTSTGNTIYFGEGSWLTVV.

Many counts were recorded for this clonotype. The chain uses TRBV5-1 and TRBJ2-7, with 8 nucleotides matching TRBD1. V was clipped by 4 bases and J by 7 bases; unmatched bases: 10. Germline V gene lookup returns CDR1 SGHRS and CDR2 YFSETQ. There are 14 residues in the CDR3. The CDR3 coding sequence is TGCGCCAGCAGCGGAGGGACAGGTGGTGAAGAGCAGTACTTC. Amino acid sequence: CASSGGTGGEEQYF. Complete variable domain (other parts from reference TRBV5-1 and TRBJ2-7): KAGVTQTPRYLIKTRGQQVTLSCSPISGHRSVSWYQQTPGQGLQFLFEYFSETQRNKGNFPGRFSGRQFSNSRSEMNVSTLELGDSALYLCASSGGTGGEEQYFGPGTRLTVT.